These T cell receptor beta chains were read from a single sample in a study of T cells after yellow fever vaccination. TCRdb re-called the 5' RACE reads with MiXCR, one entry per CDR3 protein. The table records more than 300,000 distinct CDR3 sequences, about 6.9% of them present only once. This sample comprised PBMCs, obtained about 41 days after the first yellow fever vaccination. The receptors come from a man between 18 and 35 years old who received the YFV17D yellow fever vaccine. Each CDR3 is given with its conserved first and last residue. Fields, in order: J gene, V gene, D gene, clone size, CDR3 DNA, CDR3 protein. A D gene is named only where the DNA matches it firmly. The size field is filled for only some rows; it gives once, few, many or a size class.

j_call: TRBJ2-1
v_call: TRBV7-3
d_call: -
clone_size: -
cdr3_nt: TGTGCCAGCAGCGCCGGAAGTACGTTTAGCAATGAGCAGTTCTTC
cdr3_aa: CASSAGSTFSNEQFF

j_call: TRBJ2-7
v_call: TRBV6-2/TRBV6-3
d_call: -
clone_size: -
cdr3_nt: TGTGCCAGCAGCCCCCATGGGTGGGGAGCCTACGAGCAGTACTTC
cdr3_aa: CASSPHGWGAYEQYF

j_call: TRBJ2-2
v_call: TRBV24-1
d_call: -
clone_size: -
cdr3_nt: TGTGCCACCAGTGACTACCTAGGCACCGGGGAGCTGTTTTTT
cdr3_aa: CATSDYLGTGELFF

j_call: TRBJ1-2
v_call: TRBV5-1
d_call: -
clone_size: few
cdr3_nt: TGCGCCAGCAGGATCTCTAACTATGGCTACACCTTC
cdr3_aa: CASRISNYGYTF

j_call: TRBJ2-3
v_call: TRBV29-1
d_call: -
clone_size: few
cdr3_nt: TGCAGCGCCCCACAGGGTGGCACAGATACGCAGTATTTT
cdr3_aa: CSAPQGGTDTQYF

j_call: TRBJ2-1
v_call: TRBV28
d_call: -
clone_size: -
cdr3_nt: TGTCCCAGCACCGCAGGGCGCGATGAGCAGTTCTTC
cdr3_aa: CPSTAGRDEQFF

j_call: TRBJ1-5
v_call: TRBV6-5
d_call: TRBD1
clone_size: few
cdr3_nt: TGTGCCAGCAGTTACCCAGGGACAGGGAGCAATCAGCCCCAGCATTTT
cdr3_aa: CASSYPGTGSNQPQHF

j_call: TRBJ2-3
v_call: TRBV20-1
d_call: TRBD2
clone_size: many
cdr3_nt: TGCAGTGCTAGAACTAGCGTTCGGCACACAGATACGCAGTATTTT
cdr3_aa: CSARTSVRHTDTQYF

j_call: TRBJ2-3
v_call: TRBV7-9
d_call: TRBD1
clone_size: few
cdr3_nt: TGTGCCAGCAGCCGACAGGGGGGAGCAGATACGCAGTATTTT
cdr3_aa: CASSRQGGADTQYF

j_call: TRBJ2-3
v_call: TRBV6-1
d_call: TRBD2
clone_size: many
cdr3_nt: TGTGCCAGCAGTGAACGCGGGGGGGCGGGCACAGATACGCAGTATTTT
cdr3_aa: CASSERGGAGTDTQYF

j_call: TRBJ1-5
v_call: TRBV7-2
d_call: TRBD1
clone_size: few
cdr3_nt: TGTGCCAGCAGCTTAGTGACAGGGCTAAATCAGCCCCAGCATTTT
cdr3_aa: CASSLVTGLNQPQHF